This record looks at one T cell receptor beta chain sequence and its context. It lacks a known antigen. No much larger clone is present one base from it, and per-base qualities are unavailable. The sample comes from a study of shared T cell receptors in the human thymus (dated by TCRdb to the early 2020s). Context from the whole study: The study examined how self-reactive, shared T-cell receptor alpha chains are generated in the human thymus.

V drops 4 bases and J drops 0 bases, leaving 16 bases in between. There are 15 amino acids in the CDR3, from cysteine to phenylalanine inclusive. Kept here is only the CDR3 DNA, which spans 45 bases and is read in frame from base 1. In the germline V gene, CDR1 corresponds to SQVTM and CDR2 to ANQGSEA. Library preparation employed the immunoSEQ multiplex PCR assay. TCRdb limited this immuneACCESS table to in-frame rearrangements with V and J called. A share of clones is missing; checked studies link under half to unresolved V genes, and the rest is unexplained. This sample holds approximately 580,000 clones; around 82% were observed only once. Roughly 0.013% of the sample is in the top ten clones. The same sample was also used in a study of human thymus T cells. The second study reports: In Finland, the donors were immunologically healthy infants who were having open corrective cardiac surgery for congenital heart defects. The thymus tissue came from surgical resects taken out during corrective cardiac surgery. Biased V and J gene segment usage appeared to be present in both thymic and peripheral blood repertoires. According to the related research, thymic TCR repertoires were highly overlapping among unrelated individuals. The study characterized TCR alpha and beta repertoires from eight infant thymus samples and a few related peripheral blood samples. Donor ages ranged from about 7 to 250 days, and the cohort comprised 5 to 7 male and two female infants. Thymocytes were freed from the tissue by mechanical means and kept at -70 degrees C as pellets of roughly 9-30 million cells. Genomic DNA was extracted from frozen cell pellets with a QIAsymphony instrument. TCRB and TCRAD loci were amplified from a standardized quantity of quality-controlled genomic DNA using the immunoSEQ multiplex PCR assay. The V(D)J region was spanned by amplicons of a length sufficient to cover the CDR3 and to identify V and J genes. Through the commercial immunoSEQ service, the amplicons were sequenced on an Illumina platform. Primer bias and sequencing errors were corrected using previously described methods, and TCRAD and TCRB definitions followed the IMGT database. The repertoires were analysed using immunoSEQ Analyzer 3.0 and VDJTools for basic statistics, V/J segment usage, diversity estimates, rarefaction and pairwise overlap. Diversity was estimated using the Chao1, ChaoE, Efron-Thisted, Shannon and inverse Simpson indices, and was also estimated on datasets down-sampled to the size of the smallest sample. Repertoire overlap was determined by strict matching of CDR3 nucleotide sequence, V gene and J gene, and Jaccard-based multidimensional scaling clustering was applied. On average, thymus samples yielded around 850,000 unique TCRB clonotypes, whereas blood samples yielded approximately 84,000.

This sequence uses TRBV29-1 and TRBJ2-7; TRBD2 is a weak D gene call, 6 bases matching. Material for sequencing was thymocytes. This clonotype was obtained from a boy younger than two with a congenital heart defect. Donor details come from another sample of the same person, matched by shared clones. The encoded CDR3 is CSVGIGTADSYEQYF. The base sequence is TGCAGCGTTGGGATCGGGACTGCTGACTCCTACGAGCAGTACTTC.